These 28 T cell receptor beta chains share one sample of origin, sequenced in a study of graft-versus-host responses after intestinal transplantation. Their antigen targets remain unknown. Assay used: immunoSEQ multiplex PCR; TCRdb lists only in-frame clones, some missing. The table includes approximately 26,000 clones, roughly 82% detected once. The sequencing used unstimulated CD4+ T cells sorted from spleen or lymph node cells, collected before intestinal transplant. These receptors all come from a human donor who received an intestinal transplant.

This chain connects TRBV5-5 to TRBJ1-4; the D gene is possibly TRBD1 (5 bases). V was pared by 3 bases and J by 4 bases, with 10 bases between. The CDR3 is made up of 14 amino acids. Looked up from germline, CDR1 is SGHKS and CDR2 is YYEKEE (reference sequence). CDR3 sequence (DNA): TGTGCCAGCAGCTCGACAGTGTTTAATGAAAAACTGTTTTTT. It codes for CASSSTVFNEKLFF.

The CDR3 sequence: CASSPPGTDGYTF. CDR3 nucleotide sequence: TGTGCCAGCTCACCACCTGGGACAGATGGCTACACCTTC. The rearrangement uses TRBV18 and TRBJ1-2, with 7 nucleotides matching TRBD1. Germline loops: CDR1 KGHSH, CDR2 LQKENI. This CDR3 contains 13 residues. J gave up 6 bases and V 0 bases, and 1 base lay outside the gene matches.

The rearrangement joins TRBV5-4 to TRBJ1-1; D perhaps matches TRBD1 (5 bases). Germline V lookup: CDR1 SGHNT, CDR2 YYREEE (reference sequence). The CDR3 has 16 residues. The V gene lost 0 bases and the J gene lost 0 bases, with 12 bases spanning the gap. The CDR3: CASSLVGASMNTEAFF. In nucleotides, the CDR3 is TGTGCCAGCAGCTTGGTAGGGGCCAGCATGAACACTGAAGCTTTCTTT. Full variable domain (missing parts from reference TRBV5-4 and TRBJ1-1): ETGVTQSPTHLIKTRGQQVTLRCSSQSGHNTVSWYQQALGQGPQFIFQYYREEENGRGNFPPRFSGLQFPNYSSELNVNALELDDSALYLCASSLVGASMNTEAFFGQGTRLTVV.

This chain joins TRBV7-5 and TRBJ2-3; TRBD2, the table's D call, was not compared with the DNA. TRBV7-5 is tagged as a pseudogene. The CDR3 covers 16 residues. CDR3 sequence: CVRSLLTSGGTDTQYF. CDR3 DNA: TGTGTCAGAAGCTTACTCACTAGCGGGGGAACAGATACGCAGTATTTT.

The V and J genes are TRBV5-4 and TRBJ1-6, with 8 bases identical to TRBD1. This CDR3 is 14 amino acids long. Trimming removed 4 bases from V and 9 bases from J; junction bases left unmatched: 6. The germline V gene has CDR1 SGHNT and CDR2 YYREEE (reference sequence). The CDR3 spells CASSLDRVSSPLHF. DNA of the CDR3: TGTGCCAGCAGCCTGGACAGGGTTAGTTCACCCCTCCACTTT.

The J gene is TRBJ1-4, the V gene TRBV18; 9 positions agree with TRBD1. With 1 base clipped from V and 14 bases from J, the junction kept 2 bases outside the gene matches. This CDR3 has 12 residues. Germline CDR1 is KGHSH and CDR2 is LQKENI. The DNA of the CDR3 is TGTGCCAGCTCACCACGACAGGGGGGCCTGTTTTTT. It translates to CASSPRQGGLFF.

The V gene is TRBV6-1, the J gene TRBJ1-1; 9 positions match TRBD1. The junction had 8 bases not matched to a gene; V was cut back by 6 bases and J by 3 bases. Germline lookup yields CDR1 MNHNS and CDR2 SASEGT. This CDR3 comprises 15 residues. The CDR3 sequence is CASRQDRGGDTEAFF. The CDR3 bases are TGTGCCAGCAGACAAGACAGGGGGGGGGACACTGAAGCTTTCTTT.

V usage is TRBV7-3 and J usage is TRBJ2-6; possibly TRBD1 or TRBD2 for D (5 bases each). Per germline, CDR1 SGHTA and CDR2 FQGTGA. The CDR3 is made up of 15 amino acids. The V end was cut by 5 bases, the J end by 3 bases, with 11 bases between. DNA of the CDR3: TGTGCCAGCAGCCTAGGGACGGGTGGGGCCAACGTCCTGACTTTC. This translates into CASSLGTGGANVLTF.

The rearrangement links TRBV6-5 to TRBJ2-3; D call uncertain. V was shortened by 0 bases and J by 4 bases, with 11 bases between the two germline ends. Germline V gives CDR1 MNHEY, CDR2 SVGAGI. CDR3 length: 15 amino acids. CDR3: CASSYSGSYSDTQYF. In DNA form, the CDR3 reads TGTGCCAGCAGTTACTCGGGATCCTACTCAGATACGCAGTATTTT.

A single count supports this clone. This chain connects TRBV19 to TRBJ1-1, with D maybe TRBD1 (5 bases). V was cut by 3 bases and J by 1 base, with 12 bases left in between. Germline V gene lookup returns CDR1 LNHDA and CDR2 SQIVND (reference sequence). The CDR3 loop spans 15 amino acids. CDR3 in DNA: TGTGCCAGTAGTATTCAGGGACCCCGGAACACTGAAGCTTTCTTT. It is translated as CASSIQGPRNTEAFF. The full variable domain, in which reference TRBV19 and TRBJ1-1 provide the parts outside the CDR3, is DGGITQSPKYLFRKEGQNVTLSCEQNLNHDAMYWYRQDPGQGLRLIYYSQIVNDFQKGDIAEGYSVSREKKESFPLTVTSAQKNPTAFYLCASSIQGPRNTEAFFGQGTRLTVV.

The rearrangement joins TRBV5-1 to TRBJ1-6, with 10 bases aligning to TRBD1. V lost 4 bases and J lost 4; bases outside the gene matches: 5. The V gene's germline CDR1 is SGHRS and CDR2 YFSETQ. The CDR3 has 16 residues. CDR3 nucleotides: TGCGCCAGCAGCCGGGACAGGGGAATTTATAATTCACCCCTCCACTTT. Translated: CASSRDRGIYNSPLHF.

This clone was found a few times. The chain uses TRBV7-9 and TRBJ2-5; unclear D gene. This CDR3 has 12 amino acids. V shed 1 base and J shed 5 bases, with 5 bases lying between them. Per germline, CDR1 SEHNR and CDR2 FQNEAQ (reference sequence). This CDR3 is CASSLGVETQYF. The CDR3 bases are TGTGCCAGCAGCTTAGGAGTTGAGACCCAGTACTTC.

This clone has a single count. This chain links TRBV15 with TRBJ2-5, with 11 nucleotides matching TRBD1. The junction had 19 bases not matched to a gene; V was cut back by 2 bases and J by 5 bases. Germline loops: CDR1 LNHNV, CDR2 YYDKDF (reference sequence). The CDR3 is made up of 20 amino acids. The CDR3 nucleotides read TGTGCCACCAGCAGAACCTCCGGGACAGGGGGTAGCGGGAGAGCGGAGACCCAGTACTTC. Translated: CATSRTSGTGGSGRAETQYF.

The chain is built from TRBV6-1 and TRBJ2-7, with TRBD2 matching 12 bases. V lost 4 bases to trimming and J lost 3 bases; unmatched junction nucleotides: 1. From germline, CDR1 is MNHNS and CDR2 SASEGT. The CDR3 covers 14 residues. CDR3 protein: CASSGLAGVYEQYF. CDR3 DNA sequence: TGTGCCAGCAGTGGACTAGCGGGAGTCTACGAGCAGTACTTC.

This clone was picked up a small number of times. The rearrangement uses TRBV15 and TRBJ2-5; 12 bases fit TRBD2. Germline trimming cut 2 bases from V and 1 base from J; bases unmatched to any gene: 11. The CDR3 spans 19 residues. Germline loops: CDR1 LNHNV, CDR2 YYDKDF (reference sequence). CDR3 sequence (DNA): TGTGCCACCAGCAGACAGGGACTAGCGGGCGGTTCTACCCAAGAGACCCAGTACTTC. Translation: CATSRQGLAGGSTQETQYF.

The chain has TRBV6-5 and TRBJ2-5; D may be TRBD2 (6 bases). The J call is doubtful: the DNA matches TRBJ2-7 better. In germline, CDR1 is MNHEY, CDR2 SVGAGI. The length of the CDR3 is 13 residues. In DNA, the CDR3 is TGTGCCAGCAGACGGGGGAGCTCCTACGAGCAGTACTTC. Translating it yields CASRRGSSYEQYF.

The chain has TRBV4-1 and TRBJ1-1; maybe TRBD1 (5 bases). The CDR3 covers 14 residues. V lost 6 bases to trimming and J lost 5 bases, with 16 bases between them. The germline CDR1 and CDR2 sequences are MGHRA and YSYEKL. The CDR3 DNA sequence: TGCGCCAGCAGGCACGGGGCCTCAGGGACTGAAGCTTTCTTT. The encoded protein is CASRHGASGTEAFF.

The chain employs TRBV6-1 and TRBJ1-6, with 9 bases matching TRBD1. V dropped 6 bases and J dropped 6; count of bases not matched to a gene: 6. The CDR3 is made up of 15 amino acids. Germline CDR1 and CDR2: MNHNS and SASEGT. The CDR3 here is CASRGTGTGNSPLHF. CDR3 coding DNA: TGTGCCAGCAGGGGGACAGGGACGGGTAATTCACCCCTCCACTTT.

The chain is built from TRBV5-4 and TRBJ2-5; tentatively, D is TRBD1 (6 bases). Trimming cost V 1 base and J 5 bases, with 9 bases left between them. The CDR3 is 13 residues long. Germline V lookup: CDR1 SGHNT, CDR2 YYREEE (reference sequence). CDR3 loop: CASSLRQAETQYF. The CDR3 nucleotides read TGTGCCAGCAGCTTGAGACAGGCGGAGACCCAGTACTTC.

This clone appeared once. This chain joins TRBV10-3 and TRBJ2-5, with D unresolved. The V and J ends lost 3 bases and 2 bases respectively, with 10 bases between them. In germline, CDR1 is ENHRY, CDR2 SYGVKD. This CDR3 is built from 14 residues. As DNA, the CDR3 is TGTGCCATCAGTGAAAGTCAAGTACAAGAGACCCAGTACTTC. It translates to CAISESQVQETQYF.

The rearrangement uses TRBV6-5 and TRBJ2-2, with 7 bases matching TRBD2. V shed 9 bases and J 4 bases; nucleotides not matched to a gene: 5. This CDR3 is 13 amino acids long. Germline V gives CDR1 MNHEY, CDR2 SVGAGI. In nucleotides, the CDR3 is TGTGCCAGTCAGCGGGACGGCACCGGGGAGCTGTTTTTT. Translated, it gives CASQRDGTGELFF.

The gene calls are TRBV5-4 and TRBJ2-7, with 7 positions matching TRBD2. Trimming removed 3 bases from V and 3 bases from J; junction bases left unmatched: 0. The CDR3 loop spans 12 amino acids. Germline V gene data show CDR1 as SGHNT and CDR2 as YYREEE (reference sequence). This chain's CDR3 is CASSWGGYEQYF. The CDR3 DNA reads as TGTGCCAGCAGCTGGGGGGGCTACGAGCAGTACTTC.

The gene calls are TRBV10-2 and TRBJ2-4; D remains ambiguous. From germline, CDR1 is WSHSY and CDR2 SAAADI. There are 14 residues in the CDR3. The V and J ends lost 2 bases and 0 bases respectively, with 5 bases between them. DNA for the CDR3: TGCGCCAGCAGTGAGCGGCTAGCCAAAAACATTCAGTACTTC. Protein: CASSERLAKNIQYF.

This clone was recorded once. The chain employs TRBV29-1 and TRBJ2-1; TRBD2 might be the D (7 bases). Germline CDR1 and CDR2: SQVTM and ANQGSEA. This CDR3 has 15 amino acids. Trimming shortened V by 7 bases and J by 1 base, and 17 bases separated the two germline ends. DNA for the CDR3: TGCAGCGCGCAAGGGGGGGCTAAGTCCTACAATGAGCAGTTCTTC. Its protein is CSAQGGAKSYNEQFF.

The chain carries TRBV16 and TRBJ1-1; possibly TRBD1 for D (5 bases). Germline V lookup: CDR1 KGHSY, CDR2 FQNENV. V was trimmed by 6 bases and J by 2 bases, leaving 13 bases between them. CDR3 length equals 14 residues. The CDR3 DNA follows: TGTGCCAGCAGACCATTTCAGGGAAACACTGAAGCTTTCTTT. Amino acids: CASRPFQGNTEAFF.

The chain recombines TRBV6-1 with TRBJ2-2; maybe TRBD1 (6 bases). V was shortened by 8 bases and J by 6 bases, with 16 bases between the two germline ends. This CDR3 is built from 14 residues. From germline, CDR1 is MNHNS and CDR2 SASEGT. The CDR3 nucleotides are TGTGCCAGCGGAATACAGGGAAGTGCCGGGGAGCTGTTTTTT. Protein: CASGIQGSAGELFF.

This chain uses TRBV10-3 with TRBJ2-2; TRBD2 matches 9 bases. The V and J ends lost 9 bases and 3 bases, in that order; junction bases with no gene match: 8. CDR3 length equals 15 residues. Germline lookup yields CDR1 ENHRY and CDR2 SYGVKD. As DNA, the CDR3 is TGTGCCATAGGTAGCGGGAGTCCCCACACCGGGGAGCTGTTTTTT. It specifies CAIGSGSPHTGELFF.

The chain joins TRBV28 to TRBJ2-4, with 13 bases that match TRBD2. The junction had 7 bases not matched to a gene; V was cut back by 5 bases and J by 9 bases. There are 15 residues in the CDR3. The germline V gene encodes CDR1 MDHEN and CDR2 SYDVKM. The CDR3 loop is CASSQLAGGPSIQYF. CDR3 DNA sequence: TGTGCCAGCAGTCAACTAGCGGGAGGGCCCAGCATTCAGTACTTC.